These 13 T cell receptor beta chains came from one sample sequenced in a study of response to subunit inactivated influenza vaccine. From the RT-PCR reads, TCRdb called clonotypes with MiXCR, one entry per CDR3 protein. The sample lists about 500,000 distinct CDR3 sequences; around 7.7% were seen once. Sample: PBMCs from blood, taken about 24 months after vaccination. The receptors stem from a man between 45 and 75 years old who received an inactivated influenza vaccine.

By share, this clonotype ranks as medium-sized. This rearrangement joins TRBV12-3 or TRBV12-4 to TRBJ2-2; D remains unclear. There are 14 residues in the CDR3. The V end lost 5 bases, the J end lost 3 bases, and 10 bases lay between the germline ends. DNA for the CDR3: TGTGCCAGCAGTCCGCATTTAGACACCGGGGAGCTGTTTTTT. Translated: CASSPHLDTGELFF.

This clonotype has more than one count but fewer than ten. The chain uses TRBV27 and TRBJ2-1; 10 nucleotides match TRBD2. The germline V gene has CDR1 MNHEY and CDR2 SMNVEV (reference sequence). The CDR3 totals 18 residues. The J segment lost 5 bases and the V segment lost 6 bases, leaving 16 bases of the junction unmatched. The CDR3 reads CASRRILLLAGTDNEQFF. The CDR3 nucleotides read TGTGCCAGCAGGCGAATACTACTACTAGCGGGAACTGACAATGAGCAGTTCTTC.

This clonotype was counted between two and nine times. The CDR3 bases are TGCAGTGCGCGGACTAGCGGGACCTACGAGCAGTACTTC. Amino acid sequence: CSARTSGTYEQYF. The J gene is TRBJ2-7, the V gene TRBV20-1; 12 bases match TRBD2. V trimming: 6 bases; J trimming: 2 bases; junction bases outside the gene matches: 2. The CDR3 consists of 13 residues. Germline lookup yields CDR1 DFQATT and CDR2 SNEGSKA (reference sequence).

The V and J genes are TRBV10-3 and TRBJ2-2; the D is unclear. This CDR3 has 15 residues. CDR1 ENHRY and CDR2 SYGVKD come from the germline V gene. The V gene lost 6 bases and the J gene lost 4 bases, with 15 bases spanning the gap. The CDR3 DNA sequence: TGTGCCATCAGGCTGGGGATGGTAGGCACCGGGGAGCTGTTTTTT. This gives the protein CAIRLGMVGTGELFF.

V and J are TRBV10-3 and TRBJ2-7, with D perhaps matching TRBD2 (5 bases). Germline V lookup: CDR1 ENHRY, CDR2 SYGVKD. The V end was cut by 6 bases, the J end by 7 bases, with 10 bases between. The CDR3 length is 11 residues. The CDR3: CAIRSEREQYF. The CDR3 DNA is TGTGCCATCAGAAGTGAGCGGGAGCAGTACTTC.

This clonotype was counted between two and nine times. CDR3 DNA sequence: TGTGCCAGCAGTTACACTATGAACACTGAAGCTTTCTTT. Translated, it gives CASSYTMNTEAFF. The chain carries TRBV11-2 and TRBJ1-1; D not resolved. This CDR3 has 13 residues. CDR1 is SGHAT and CDR2 is FQNNGV in the germline V gene. V was clipped by 6 bases and J by 0 bases, with 8 bases between them.

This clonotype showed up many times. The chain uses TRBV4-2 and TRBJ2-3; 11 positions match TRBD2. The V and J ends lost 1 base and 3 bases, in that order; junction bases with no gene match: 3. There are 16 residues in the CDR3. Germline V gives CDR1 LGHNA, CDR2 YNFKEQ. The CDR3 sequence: CASSQGRTSGTDTQYF. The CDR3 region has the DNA TGTGCCAGCAGCCAAGGAAGGACTAGCGGGACAGATACGCAGTATTTT.

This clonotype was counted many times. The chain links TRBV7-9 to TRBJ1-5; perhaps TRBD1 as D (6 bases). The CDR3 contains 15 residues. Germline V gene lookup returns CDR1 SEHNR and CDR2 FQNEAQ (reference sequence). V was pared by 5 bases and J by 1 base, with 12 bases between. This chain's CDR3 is CASSRDRWSNQPQHF. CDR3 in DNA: TGTGCCAGCAGCCGAGACAGGTGGAGCAATCAGCCCCAGCATTTT.

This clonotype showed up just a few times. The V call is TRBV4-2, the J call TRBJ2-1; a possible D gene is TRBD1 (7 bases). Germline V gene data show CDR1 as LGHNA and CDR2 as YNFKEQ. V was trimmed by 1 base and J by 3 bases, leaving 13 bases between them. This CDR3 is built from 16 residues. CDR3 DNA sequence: TGTGCCAGCAGCCAAGGGGCGGGACAGAACTACAATGAGCAGTTCTTC. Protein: CASSQGAGQNYNEQFF.

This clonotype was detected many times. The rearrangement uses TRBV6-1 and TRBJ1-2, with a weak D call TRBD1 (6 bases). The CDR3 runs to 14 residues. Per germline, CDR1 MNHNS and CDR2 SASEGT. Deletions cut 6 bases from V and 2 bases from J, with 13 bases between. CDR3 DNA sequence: TGTGCCAGCAGGCCACAGGGTCTGAACTATGGCTACACCTTC. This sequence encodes CASRPQGLNYGYTF.

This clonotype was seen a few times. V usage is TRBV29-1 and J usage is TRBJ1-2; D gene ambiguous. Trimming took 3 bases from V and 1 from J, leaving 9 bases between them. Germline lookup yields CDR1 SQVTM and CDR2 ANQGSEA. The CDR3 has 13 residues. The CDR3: CSVDTGHNYGYTF. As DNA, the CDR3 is TGCAGCGTTGATACCGGGCATAACTATGGCTACACCTTC. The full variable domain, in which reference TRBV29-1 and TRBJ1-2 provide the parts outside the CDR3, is SAVISQKPSRDICQRGTSLTIQCQVDSQVTMMFWYRQQPGQSLTLIATANQGSEATYESGFVIDKFPISRPNLTFSTLTVSNMSPEDSSIYLCSVDTGHNYGYTFGSGTRLTVV.

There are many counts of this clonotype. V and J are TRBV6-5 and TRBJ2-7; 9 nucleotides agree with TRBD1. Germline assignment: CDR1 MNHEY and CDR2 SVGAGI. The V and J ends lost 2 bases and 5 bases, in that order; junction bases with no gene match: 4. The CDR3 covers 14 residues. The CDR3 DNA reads TGTGCCAGCAGTTACATACAGGGGGCCAACGAGCAGTACTTC. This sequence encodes CASSYIQGANEQYF.

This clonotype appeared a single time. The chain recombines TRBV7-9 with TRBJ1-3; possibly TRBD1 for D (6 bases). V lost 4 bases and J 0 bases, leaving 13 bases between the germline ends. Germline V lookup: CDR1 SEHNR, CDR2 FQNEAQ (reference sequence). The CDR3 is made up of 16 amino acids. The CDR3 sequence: CASSWTVSHSGNTIYF. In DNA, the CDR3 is TGTGCCAGCAGCTGGACAGTTTCCCACTCTGGAAACACCATATATTTT.